This is a list of T cell receptor beta chains from one sample in a study of T cell responses to AZD1222 COVID-19 vaccine. This table comes from immunoSEQ multiplex PCR, and its TCRdb copy is limited to in-frame clones, with some not included. Here the sample spans about 150,000 clones, about nine tenths being singletons. Sequences were derived from peripheral blood, sampled after recovery from COVID-19. These receptor sequences come from an adult who had recovered from COVID-19. Each CDR3 is given without its conserved first and last residue.

TRBV29-1 | SVEGRGHEQY
TRBV12-3/TRBV12-4 | ASSFRGYEQY
TRBV24-1 | ATSGNPGTGELF
TRBV24-1 | ATRDSHTGELF
TRBV7-2 | ASSPGQSTDTQY
TRBV25-1 | ASREDTGELF
TRBV6-1 | ASSEVEWASANYGYT
TRBV6-5 | ASSLLGDAEAF
TRBV3-1/TRBV3-2 | ASSLANGLGNTEAF
TRBV6-6 | ASSRSSVPGYT
TRBV6-1 | ASSEKTSVSYNEQF
TRBV21-1 | ASSKGYRGTQY
TRBV29-1 | SVEDSTGGATF
TRBV5-1 | ASRPTSGTYEQY
TRBV28 | ASSPAGGRLWTEAF
TRBV7-3 | ASSFDVSYNEQF
TRBV12-3/TRBV12-4 | ASSQNTDTQY
TRBV2 | ASSMVTSGYNEQF
TRBV7-8 | ASSGNNYGYT
TRBV21-1 | ASSTVDGLAGSTDTQY
TRBV9 | ASSPAGHLNTEAF
TRBV15 | ATTLDRDYGYT
TRBV10-3 | AISDRSPGSNEKLF
TRBV7-9 | ASSLAGSYNEQF
TRBV6-2/TRBV6-3 | ASSPRGGQGNQPQH
TRBV7-2 | ASSTEGLGNQPQH
TRBV5-1 | ASSLSPGEGYEQY
TRBV5-4 | ASSLGLAYGYT
TRBV4-3 | ASSQGGRNTEAF
TRBV15 | ATSYRRDSNQPQH
TRBV7-3 | ASSRGPVPTEQY
TRBV25-1 | ASSVGDEQF
TRBV19 | ASSIDHGGAHSYEQY